These T cell receptor beta chains were read from a single sample in a study of OX40 agonist ivuxolimab in advanced cancers. Sequencing used immunoSEQ multiplex PCR; TCRdb keeps in-frame clones, though not all of them. The table includes about 45,000 clones, approximately 91% detected once. Sequences were derived from CD4+ or CD8+ T cells sorted from blood, sampled in a trial of the OX40 agonist ivuxolimab. The receptors derive from an adult with an advanced solid tumor such as melanoma, head and neck, liver or kidney cancer. Both conserved end residues are trimmed from each CDR3. The D gene is left open where the match is weak.

D gene: TRBD2; J gene: TRBJ2-7; V gene: TRBV4-1; CDR3 protein: ASSRVAGYEQY
D gene: NA; J gene: TRBJ2-3; V gene: TRBV11-2; CDR3 protein: ASSFRAEPSTDTQY
D gene: NA; J gene: TRBJ2-3; V gene: TRBV7-9; CDR3 protein: ASSSAYSKRDTQY
D gene: TRBD2; J gene: TRBJ2-3; V gene: TRBV9; CDR3 protein: ASSALLAGGTDTQY
D gene: TRBD1; J gene: TRBJ2-7; V gene: TRBV7-6; CDR3 protein: ASSQGQTPGEQY
D gene: NA; J gene: TRBJ2-7; V gene: TRBV2; CDR3 protein: ASSPGSSYEQY
D gene: NA; J gene: TRBJ2-3; V gene: TRBV5-1; CDR3 protein: ASREPGLTDTQY
D gene: TRBD2; J gene: TRBJ2-2; V gene: TRBV9; CDR3 protein: ASSADGRGGTGELF
D gene: NA; J gene: TRBJ2-7; V gene: TRBV6-1; CDR3 protein: ASSVSGTYEQY
D gene: NA; J gene: TRBJ1-2; V gene: TRBV28; CDR3 protein: ASRDSNYGYT
D gene: NA; J gene: TRBJ2-1; V gene: TRBV7-9; CDR3 protein: ASSFRDNEQF
D gene: NA; J gene: TRBJ1-6; V gene: TRBV4-1; CDR3 protein: ASSQGPGTHSPLH
D gene: NA; J gene: TRBJ2-7; V gene: TRBV6-5; CDR3 protein: ASSYGDKYEQY
D gene: TRBD2; J gene: TRBJ2-5; V gene: TRBV28; CDR3 protein: ASGGGGETQY
D gene: NA; J gene: TRBJ2-5; V gene: TRBV7-8; CDR3 protein: ASSLVIRGGETQY
D gene: NA; J gene: TRBJ1-1; V gene: TRBV29-1; CDR3 protein: SVVGRENTEAF
D gene: NA; J gene: TRBJ1-3; V gene: TRBV25-1; CDR3 protein: ASSERSHSGNTIY
D gene: TRBD2; J gene: TRBJ2-1; V gene: TRBV29-1; CDR3 protein: SVLGLYNEQF
D gene: NA; J gene: TRBJ1-1; V gene: TRBV18; CDR3 protein: ASSTRGAF
D gene: NA; J gene: TRBJ2-1; V gene: TRBV27; CDR3 protein: ASSPRIYNEQF
D gene: TRBD1; J gene: TRBJ1-5; V gene: TRBV30; CDR3 protein: AWRAGGPNQPQH
D gene: NA; J gene: TRBJ1-3; V gene: TRBV9; CDR3 protein: ASSVDLWSGNTIY
D gene: NA; J gene: TRBJ1-2; V gene: TRBV28; CDR3 protein: ASSFIWRNGYT
D gene: NA; J gene: TRBJ2-5; V gene: TRBV5-4; CDR3 protein: ASSQDGGETQY
D gene: TRBD1; J gene: TRBJ2-7; V gene: TRBV5-6; CDR3 protein: ASSWDSLTYEQY
D gene: NA; J gene: TRBJ2-7; V gene: TRBV11-2; CDR3 protein: ASSTGSPPPTYEQY
D gene: NA; J gene: TRBJ2-7; V gene: TRBV9; CDR3 protein: ASSVALGDGYEQY
D gene: NA; J gene: TRBJ1-1; V gene: TRBV19; CDR3 protein: ASSTTITTEAF
D gene: NA; J gene: TRBJ2-5; V gene: TRBV6-5; CDR3 protein: ASSPRGRQETQY
D gene: NA; J gene: TRBJ2-7; V gene: TRBV28; CDR3 protein: ASSLGDTDYEQY
D gene: NA; J gene: TRBJ2-7; V gene: TRBV7-8; CDR3 protein: ASSYTGQGRN
D gene: TRBD1; J gene: TRBJ2-3; V gene: TRBV11-2; CDR3 protein: ASSLGGQGADTQY
D gene: TRBD2; J gene: TRBJ2-1; V gene: TRBV27; CDR3 protein: ASSGILAPDNEQF
D gene: NA; J gene: TRBJ1-2; V gene: TRBV4-1; CDR3 protein: ASSQGEFAGGYT
D gene: NA; J gene: TRBJ2-2; V gene: TRBV6-5; CDR3 protein: ASSYGQPGELF
D gene: NA; J gene: TRBJ2-7; V gene: TRBV2; CDR3 protein: AIAGGNSERTYEQY
D gene: TRBD2; J gene: TRBJ2-2; V gene: TRBV28; CDR3 protein: ASSWGGTGELF
D gene: TRBD1; J gene: TRBJ2-1; V gene: TRBV28; CDR3 protein: ASSFGAGGYNEQF
D gene: NA; J gene: TRBJ1-1; V gene: TRBV6-5; CDR3 protein: ASSPGNTEAF
D gene: NA; J gene: TRBJ2-2; V gene: TRBV10-3; CDR3 protein: AISESAGMNPAGELF
D gene: NA; J gene: TRBJ2-7; V gene: TRBV27; CDR3 protein: ASSSNSYEQY